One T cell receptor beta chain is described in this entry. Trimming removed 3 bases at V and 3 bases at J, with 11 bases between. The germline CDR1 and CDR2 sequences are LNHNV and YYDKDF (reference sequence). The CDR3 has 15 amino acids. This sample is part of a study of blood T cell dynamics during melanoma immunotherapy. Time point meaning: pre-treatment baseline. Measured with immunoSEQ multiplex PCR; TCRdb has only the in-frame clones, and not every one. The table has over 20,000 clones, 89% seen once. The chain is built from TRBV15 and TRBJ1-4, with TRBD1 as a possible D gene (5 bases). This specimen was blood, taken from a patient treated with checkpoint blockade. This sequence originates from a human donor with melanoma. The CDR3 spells CATSSPGLPNEKLFF. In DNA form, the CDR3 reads TGTGCCACCAGCAGTCCGGGACTGCCTAATGAAAAACTGTTTTTT. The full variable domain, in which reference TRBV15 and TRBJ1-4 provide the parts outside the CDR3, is DAMVIQNPRYQVTQFGKPVTLSCSQTLNHNVMYWYQQKSSQAPKLLFHYYDKDFNNEADTPDNFQSRRPNTSFCFLDIRSPGLGDTAMYLCATSSPGLPNEKLFFGSGTQLSVL.